This entry lists 16 T cell receptor beta chains sequenced from one sample in a study of blood T cell repertoires in COVID-19. The protocol was immunoSEQ multiplex PCR, while the TCRdb copy is restricted to in-frame clones and leaves out a portion. The table records some 300,000 clones, about 87% of them present only once. What was sequenced was peripheral blood. The origin of the receptors is a woman in her 30s who had recovered from COVID-19.

This sequence joins TRBV6-2 or TRBV6-3 and TRBJ1-2, with 8 positions matching TRBD1. Per the germline V gene, CDR1 is MNHEY and CDR2 is SVGEGT. The ends lost 5 bases at V and 1 base at J; junction bases unmatched: 6. The CDR3 totals 15 residues. CDR3 bases: TGTGCCAGCAGTCCGCCAGGACAGGGTAACTATGGCTACACCTTC. Amino acids: CASSPPGQGNYGYTF.

This clone was detected only a few times. V is TRBV2 and J is TRBJ1-3; tentative D call: TRBD1 (6 bases). V was shortened by 6 bases and J by 0 bases, with 15 bases between the two germline ends. Per germline, CDR1 SNHLY and CDR2 FYNNEI. CDR3 length: 16 amino acids. CDR3 residues: CASSPDRTLSGNTIYF. Here the CDR3 DNA reads TGTGCCAGCAGCCCTGACAGGACTCTCTCTGGAAACACCATATATTTT.

The chain carries TRBV20-1 and TRBJ1-3; D gene unclear. The CDR3 consists of 11 residues. V lost 4 bases and J 4 bases, leaving 5 bases between the germline ends. The germline V gene has CDR1 DFQATT and CDR2 SNEGSKA (reference sequence). This CDR3 reads CSATLGNTIYF. The CDR3 nucleotides read TGCAGTGCTACTCTAGGAAACACCATATATTTT.

V and J are TRBV28 and TRBJ1-6, with TRBD1 matching over 9 bases. This CDR3 has 15 amino acids. The V gene's germline CDR1 is MDHEN and CDR2 SYDVKM. Unmatched junction bases numbered 10, after V lost 5 bases and J lost 11 bases. CDR3 protein: CASSVLGQGLPPLHF. The CDR3 nucleotides read TGTGCCAGCAGTGTACTCGGACAGGGGCTTCCACCCCTCCACTTT.

The chain combines TRBV6-4 with TRBJ1-2; the D is unclear. V was clipped by 0 bases and J by 8 bases, with 10 bases between them. CDR1 is MRHNA and CDR2 is SNTAGT in the germline V gene. CDR3 length: 13 residues. The CDR3 is CASSDSGKTGYTF. The CDR3 region has the DNA TGTGCCAGCAGTGACTCTGGAAAGACAGGCTACACCTTC.

This chain connects TRBV2 to TRBJ1-2; possible D gene TRBD1, 6 bases. The length of the CDR3 is 12 residues. Germline CDR1 reads SNHLY; CDR2 reads FYNNEI. Trimming took off 6 bases at V and 12 bases at J, with 17 bases between the two ends. The CDR3 is CASSLSTGANTF. CDR3 DNA sequence: TGTGCCAGCAGCCTATCGACAGGCGCCAACACCTTC.

The gene calls are TRBV4-2 and TRBJ2-7, with 7 nucleotides matching TRBD2. With V trimmed by 4 bases and J by 0 bases, 9 bases remained unmatched. The CDR3 runs to 16 residues. The V gene's germline CDR1 is LGHNA and CDR2 YNFKEQ. DNA for the CDR3: TGTGCCAGCAGCCGGGGGGAGGGAGTTCTCTCCTACGAGCAGTACTTC. Amino acids: CASSRGEGVLSYEQYF.

This CDR3 is CASSSGFRPLLDYEQYF. The CDR3 DNA reads TGTGCCAGCAGCTCGGGTTTTAGGCCCCTCTTAGATTACGAGCAGTACTTC. The V and J genes are TRBV7-9 and TRBJ2-7; D uncertain. This CDR3 has 17 residues. CDR1 and CDR2 (germline): SEHNR, FQNEAQ (reference sequence). V was pared by 4 bases and J by 4 bases, with 23 bases between. Drawing the rest from reference TRBV7-9 and TRBJ2-7, the complete variable domain is DTGVSQNPRHKITKRGQNVTFRCDPISEHNRLYWYRQTLGQGPEFLTYFQNEAQLEKSRLLSDRFSAERPKGSFSTLEIQRTEQGDSAMYLCASSSGFRPLLDYEQYFGPGTRLTVT.

This clone was seen more than once but under ten times. This chain uses TRBV7-4 with TRBJ1-5; 9 bases map to TRBD1. CDR3 length: 20 amino acids. V gave up 5 bases and J gave up 0 bases; unmatched junction bases: 17. In germline, CDR1 is SGHVT, CDR2 SQSDAQ. The CDR3, as DNA: TGTGCCAGCAGCCTCGCCTGGAGGACAGGGGAACCCTATAGCAATCAGCCCCAGCATTTT. This gives the protein CASSLAWRTGEPYSNQPQHF.

This clone was seen once. The V gene is TRBV2, the J gene TRBJ1-1; weak D call: TRBD1 (5 bases). Germline CDR1 is SNHLY and CDR2 is FYNNEI. This CDR3 spans 12 amino acids. Between the trimmed V and J ends, which lost 6 bases and 4 bases, there was a span of 9 bases. CDR3 sequence (DNA): TGTGCCAGCAGAATCGGGGGCACTGAAGCTTTCTTT. This codes for CASRIGGTEAFF.

This rearrangement joins TRBV7-9 to TRBJ1-1; D gene uncertain. Deletions cut 5 bases from V and 6 bases from J, with 22 bases between. CDR1 is SEHNR and CDR2 is FQNEAQ in the germline V gene (reference sequence). The CDR3 loop spans 16 amino acids. This chain's CDR3 is CASSPTLGGKFSEAFF. The DNA for the CDR3 is TGTGCCAGCAGCCCCACCCTGGGAGGGAAGTTCTCTGAAGCTTTCTTT.

This chain uses TRBV9 with TRBJ2-3; perhaps TRBD2 as D (5 bases). Trimming shortened V by 1 base and J by 2 bases, and 11 bases separated the two germline ends. The CDR3 sequence is 15 residues long. The germline CDR1 and CDR2 sequences are SGDLS and YYNGEE. The CDR3 coding sequence is TGTGCCAGCAGCGTACTCGCGGACTCCACAGATACGCAGTATTTT. Amino acids: CASSVLADSTDTQYF.

The CDR3 protein is CASRSGTSGYEQYF. CDR3 in DNA: TGTGCCAGCAGGTCCGGGACTAGCGGGTACGAGCAGTACTTC. The chain joins TRBV7-2 to TRBJ2-7; 12 bases agree with TRBD2. Germline loops: CDR1 SGHTA, CDR2 FQGNSA. Unmatched junction bases numbered 4, after V lost 6 bases and J lost 4 bases. The CDR3 runs 14 residues.

This chain joins TRBV9 and TRBJ1-2; TRBD1 agrees at 7 bases. Germline V gene lookup returns CDR1 SGDLS and CDR2 YYNGEE. V gave up 3 bases and J gave up 7 bases; unmatched junction bases: 3. The CDR3 is 12 amino acids. CDR3 residues: CASSAGTAGYTF. The CDR3, as DNA: TGTGCCAGCAGCGCCGGGACAGCTGGCTACACCTTC. The variable domain in full, with the rest retrieved from reference TRBV9 and TRBJ1-2, is DSGVTQTPKHLITATGQRVTLRCSPRSGDLSVYWYQQSLDQGLQFLIQYYNGEERAKGNILERFSAQQFPDLHSELNLSSLELGDSALYFCASSAGTAGYTFGSGTRLTVV.

The chain employs TRBV28 and TRBJ2-5; tentatively, D is TRBD2 (5 bases). The V end was cut by 8 bases, the J end by 5 bases, with 24 bases between. The CDR3 has 16 residues. The germline CDR1 and CDR2 sequences are MDHEN and SYDVKM. CDR3 in DNA: TGTGCCAGCCACATGGGGTCCGGGATAAATTCGGAGACCCAGTACTTC. Protein sequence: CASHMGSGINSETQYF.

The chain links TRBV18 to TRBJ1-2; 9 bases are a match to TRBD1. The CDR3 spans 18 residues. The germline V gene encodes CDR1 KGHSH and CDR2 LQKENI. Trimming at V came to 0 bases and at J to 0 bases, leaving 8 bases not matched to a gene. The CDR3 region is CASSPPRVRTGANYGYTF. The CDR3 region has the DNA TGTGCCAGCTCACCACCGAGAGTAAGGACAGGGGCTAACTATGGCTACACCTTC.